The entry that follows covers one TCR beta chain sequence. Its antigen is still unknown. This sample stems from a study of regulatory T cells in long-lasting Graves disease. Study-wide findings and caveats: Persistent cases favored TRBV28, TRBJ1-2 and TRBJ2-5.

CDR3 length equals 14 residues. Germline V gene data show CDR1 as SGHDT and CDR2 as YYEEEE. V was clipped by 0 bases and J by 2 bases, with 9 bases between them. To make TCR beta libraries, researchers used iRepertoire HTBI primers and Arm-PCR of CDR3 regions. In the original analysis: Gene usage covered 62 TRBV and 11 to 15 TRBJ segments. TCRdb itself ran the multiplex PCR reads through MiXCR, one entry per CDR3 protein. TCRdb assigned the V and J calls; the authors' analysis was not used. The table lists about 610,000 distinct CDR3 sequences, 15% to 20% of them singletons. Time point specified: newly diagnosed GD, antithyroid drugs for less than 3 months. Construction of the TCR library relied on RNA isolated from PBMCs. American Thyroid Association guidelines defined how Graves' disease was diagnosed. This same sample was also taken into another study, of T cells in Graves' hyperthyroidism and ophthalmopathy.

Sequenced here: peripheral blood mononuclear cells (PBMCs), sampled at new diagnosis, from a patient treated with antithyroid drugs. The rearrangement uses TRBV5-6 and TRBJ2-7, with D hard to call. The TCR sequence derives from a man aged 18 to 30 with Graves disease. CDR3: CASSLGSTPYEQYF. DNA of the CDR3: TGTGCCAGCAGCTTGGGGAGCACTCCCTACGAGCAGTACTTC.